This T cell receptor (beta chain) derives from a study of T cells in localized non-small cell lung cancer. The table came from immunoSEQ multiplex PCR; TCRdb's copy has only in-frame clones and leaves some out. The repertoire holds some 50,000 clones, around 87% seen once, with roughly 16% in the top ten. The CDR3 spans 14 residues. V gave up 5 bases and J gave up 4 bases; unmatched junction bases: 6. Germline V gives CDR1 KGHSH, CDR2 LQKENI. Sequenced material: PBMCs, taken before any cancer treatment. The sequence derives from a female donor with stage II lung adenocarcinoma. This sequence joins TRBV18 and TRBJ2-5; TRBD1 aligns across 8 bases. The CDR3 spells CASSSSDRGETQYF. The CDR3 region has the DNA TGTGCCAGCTCATCCAGCGACAGGGGAGAGACCCAGTACTTC.